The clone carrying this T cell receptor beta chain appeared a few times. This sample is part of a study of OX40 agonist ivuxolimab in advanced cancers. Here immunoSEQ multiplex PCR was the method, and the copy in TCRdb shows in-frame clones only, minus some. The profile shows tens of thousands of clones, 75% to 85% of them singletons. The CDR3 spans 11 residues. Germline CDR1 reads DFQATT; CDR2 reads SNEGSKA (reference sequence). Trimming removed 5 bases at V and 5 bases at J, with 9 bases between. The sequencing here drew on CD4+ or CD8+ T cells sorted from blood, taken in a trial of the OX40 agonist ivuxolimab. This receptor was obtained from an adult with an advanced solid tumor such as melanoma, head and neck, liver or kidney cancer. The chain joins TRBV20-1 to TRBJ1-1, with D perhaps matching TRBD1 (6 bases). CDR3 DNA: TGCAGTGCTCACAGGGTGACTGAAGCTTTCTTT. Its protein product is CSAHRVTEAFF.